This passage covers 2 T cell receptor beta chains from one sample sequenced in a study of cytomegalovirus exposure and HLA in healthy donors. PCR amplification relied on 60 Vbeta primers (plus 13 Jbeta primers). Sequencing was performed with immunoSEQ multiplex PCR; in TCRdb, only in-frame clones are kept and a portion is missing. Among about 110,000 clones listed, under 85% were seen once. Sequencing was performed on PBMCs. Receptors were obtained from a woman aged 45-65 years in good health and CMV-seropositive.

The genes are TRBV11-1 and TRBJ2-7; unclear D gene. Between the trimmed V and J ends, which lost 3 bases and 5 bases, there was a span of 17 bases. This CDR3 has 15 residues. Per the germline V gene, CDR1 is SGHAT and CDR2 is FQDESV (reference sequence). The CDR3 region has the DNA TGTGCCAGCAGCTTGGGTAACGTGCAGGCAGACGAGCAGTACTTC. It specifies CASSLGNVQADEQYF. The full variable domain, in which reference TRBV11-1 and TRBJ2-7 provide the parts outside the CDR3, is EAEVAQSPRYKITEKSQAVAFWCDPISGHATLYWYRQILGQGPELLVQFQDESVVDDSQLPKDRFSAERLKGVDSTLKIQPAELGDSAMYLCASSLGNVQADEQYFGPGTRLTVT.

The chain joins TRBV7-9 to TRBJ2-1, with TRBD2 matching over 14 bases. The V gene's germline CDR1 is SEHNR and CDR2 FQNEAQ (reference sequence). The V gene end was trimmed by 5 bases and the J gene end by 10 bases; junction bases not matched to a gene: 10. This CDR3 has 16 residues. The CDR3 here is CASSPSGLAGEKEQFF. CDR3 in DNA: TGTGCCAGCAGCCCTTCGGGACTAGCGGGAGAAAAGGAGCAGTTCTTC. Using reference TRBV7-9 and TRBJ2-1 for the parts outside the CDR3, the full variable domain is DTGVSQNPRHKITKRGQNVTFRCDPISEHNRLYWYRQTLGQGPEFLTYFQNEAQLEKSRLLSDRFSAERPKGSFSTLEIQRTEQGDSAMYLCASSPSGLAGEKEQFFGPGTRLTVL.